This TCR beta chain was retrieved from a study of T cells in Graves' hyperthyroidism and ophthalmopathy. Study-wide results and caveats: Most thyroid clonotypes expanded above 0.001 were also detected in blood.

About this clonotype itself: What it binds is unknown.

Template material for amplifying TCR beta CDR3 regions consisted of RNA transcripts. RT-PCR in the first round (using the HTBI primer set) targeted the TCR CDR3. TCRdb re-called the multiplex PCR reads with MiXCR, one entry per CDR3 protein. This sample has more than 500,000 distinct CDR3 sequences, with roughly 16% found just once. The sequenced sample consisted of blood. The TCR sequence derives from a woman aged 25 to 45 with Graves' ophthalmopathy.

The CDR3 spells CAWSDLAGVMNEQFF. DNA of the CDR3: TGTGCCTGGAGCGATCTAGCGGGAGTCATGAATGAGCAGTTCTTC. The rearrangement joins TRBV30 to TRBJ2-1; 10 bases agree with TRBD2. The CDR3 totals 15 residues. The J segment lost 7 bases and the V segment lost 3 bases, leaving 9 bases of the junction unmatched. CDR1 is GTSNPN and CDR2 is SVGIG in the germline V gene (reference sequence).